The rows below give T cell receptor beta chains drawn from one sample of a study of cytomegalovirus exposure and HLA in healthy donors. Measured with immunoSEQ multiplex PCR; TCRdb has only the in-frame clones, and not every one. The table includes 210,000 or so clones, roughly 78% detected once. Sequenced material: PBMCs. Every receptor here comes from a boy between 10 and 17 years old in good health and CMV-seronegative. The CDR3 runs from the conserved cysteine through the conserved F or W. D genes are given only for firm matches. Clone size, where shown, is once, few, many, or a class for clones that have expanded.

clone size: .; D gene: .; V gene: TRBV21-1; J gene: TRBJ1-1; CDR3 protein: CASSRDRVSDTEAFF; CDR3 DNA: TGTGCCAGCAGCAGGGACAGGGTCAGCGACACTGAAGCTTTCTTT
clone size: .; D gene: TRBD2; V gene: TRBV6-8; J gene: TRBJ2-1; CDR3 protein: CASSYSPSGRGDYNEQFF; CDR3 DNA: TGTGCCAGCAGTTACTCCCCTAGCGGGAGAGGGGATTACAATGAGCAGTTCTTC
clone size: .; D gene: .; V gene: TRBV19; J gene: TRBJ1-1; CDR3 protein: CATSTRIRRRNTEAFF; CDR3 DNA: TGTGCCACTAGTACTAGAATCAGGAGGAGGAACACTGAAGCTTTCTTT
clone size: .; D gene: .; V gene: TRBV10-3; J gene: TRBJ2-7; CDR3 protein: CAISESARAEQYF; CDR3 DNA: TGTGCCATCAGTGAGTCAGCCAGGGCCGAGCAGTACTTC
clone size: .; D gene: .; V gene: TRBV5-1; J gene: TRBJ2-7; CDR3 protein: CASSATGSTEQYF; CDR3 DNA: TGCGCCAGCAGCGCGACAGGTTCGACCGAGCAGTACTTC
clone size: .; D gene: TRBD1; V gene: TRBV2; J gene: TRBJ1-5; CDR3 protein: CASSYKGQGQEPQHF; CDR3 DNA: TGTGCCAGCAGTTACAAGGGACAGGGGCAGGAACCCCAGCATTTT
clone size: .; D gene: .; V gene: TRBV5-1; J gene: TRBJ2-5; CDR3 protein: CASSLPGHTTYQETQYF; CDR3 DNA: TGCGCCAGCAGCTTACCGGGACACACTACGTACCAAGAGACCCAGTACTTC
clone size: .; D gene: .; V gene: TRBV5-1; J gene: TRBJ1-1; CDR3 protein: CASSLDRAGEAFF; CDR3 DNA: TGCGCCAGCAGCTTGGACAGGGCAGGTGAAGCTTTCTTT
clone size: .; D gene: .; V gene: TRBV5-1; J gene: TRBJ1-1; CDR3 protein: CASSLVGGRFIF; CDR3 DNA: TGCGCCAGCAGCTTGGTCGGAGGAAGGTTCATCTTT
clone size: .; D gene: TRBD2; V gene: TRBV7-3; J gene: TRBJ2-3; CDR3 protein: CASSLTSGGAGADTQYF; CDR3 DNA: TGTGCCAGCAGCCTGACTAGCGGGGGGGCCGGGGCAGATACGCAGTATTTT
clone size: few; D gene: .; V gene: TRBV19; J gene: TRBJ1-5; CDR3 protein: CASSIQLGQPQHF; CDR3 DNA: TGTGCCAGTAGTATTCAGCTAGGTCAGCCCCAGCATTTT
clone size: .; D gene: TRBD1; V gene: TRBV6-5; J gene: TRBJ1-2; CDR3 protein: CASSYFAQGYGYTF; CDR3 DNA: TGTGCCAGCAGTTACTTCGCACAGGGGTACGGCTACACCTTC
clone size: .; D gene: TRBD2; V gene: TRBV6-4; J gene: TRBJ2-1; CDR3 protein: CASSASSLAGPNNEQFF; CDR3 DNA: TGTGCCAGCAGTGCGTCCTCTCTAGCGGGGCCGAACAATGAGCAGTTCTTC
clone size: .; D gene: .; V gene: TRBV6-5; J gene: TRBJ2-7; CDR3 protein: CASSGPGEQYF; CDR3 DNA: TGTGCCAGCAGTGGTCCGGGGGAGCAGTACTTC
clone size: .; D gene: TRBD2; V gene: TRBV7-6; J gene: TRBJ2-1; CDR3 protein: CASSLNAGGNEQFF; CDR3 DNA: TGTGCCAGCAGCTTAAATGCGGGAGGCAATGAGCAGTTCTTC
clone size: .; D gene: .; V gene: TRBV7-6; J gene: TRBJ1-1; CDR3 protein: CASRPNTGRNTEAFF; CDR3 DNA: TGTGCCAGCAGGCCAAACACCGGGAGGAACACTGAAGCTTTCTTT
clone size: .; D gene: .; V gene: TRBV30; J gene: TRBJ2-6; CDR3 protein: CACSDSPSSGANVLTF; CDR3 DNA: TGTGCCTGCTCGGACAGCCCCTCCTCTGGGGCCAACGTCCTGACTTTC
clone size: .; D gene: .; V gene: TRBV5-1; J gene: TRBJ1-3; CDR3 protein: CASSLGRQAGNTIYF; CDR3 DNA: TGCGCCAGCAGCTTGGGTCGACAGGCTGGAAACACCATATATTTT
clone size: few; D gene: .; V gene: TRBV21-1; J gene: TRBJ1-4; CDR3 protein: CASSLKGTDATNEKLFF; CDR3 DNA: TGTGCCAGCAGCTTAAAGGGGACAGACGCAACTAATGAAAAACTGTTTTTT
clone size: few; D gene: TRBD1; V gene: TRBV29-1; J gene: TRBJ2-3; CDR3 protein: CRVQGRNTDTQYF; CDR3 DNA: TGCAGAGTACAGGGGCGAAACACAGATACGCAGTATTTT
clone size: .; D gene: TRBD1; V gene: TRBV4-1; J gene: TRBJ2-7; CDR3 protein: CASSQAGGLSYEQYF; CDR3 DNA: TGCGCCAGCAGCCAAGCAGGGGGCCTTTCCTACGAGCAGTACTTC
clone size: .; D gene: TRBD1; V gene: TRBV9; J gene: TRBJ2-2; CDR3 protein: CASRGTGGVTGELFF; CDR3 DNA: TGTGCCAGCAGGGGGACAGGGGGCGTCACCGGGGAGCTGTTTTTT
clone size: .; D gene: .; V gene: TRBV19; J gene: TRBJ2-3; CDR3 protein: CATYTDTQYF; CDR3 DNA: TGTGCCACCTACACAGATACGCAGTATTTT
clone size: once; D gene: .; V gene: TRBV5-4; J gene: TRBJ1-2; CDR3 protein: CASSLSENYGYTF; CDR3 DNA: TGTGCCAGCAGCTTATCAGAAAACTATGGCTACACCTTC
clone size: .; D gene: .; V gene: TRBV27; J gene: TRBJ1-5; CDR3 protein: CASSLTGSNQPQHF; CDR3 DNA: TGTGCCAGCAGTTTAACAGGTAGCAATCAGCCCCAGCATTTT
clone size: once; D gene: .; V gene: TRBV5-1; J gene: TRBJ2-7; CDR3 protein: CASGRSTRGSYEQYF; CDR3 DNA: TGCGCCAGCGGTCGTAGCACCCGGGGGTCCTACGAGCAGTACTTC
clone size: .; D gene: .; V gene: TRBV19; J gene: TRBJ1-2; CDR3 protein: CASIGVPDEGYTF; CDR3 DNA: TGTGCCAGTATCGGGGTCCCAGATGAGGGCTACACCTTC
clone size: .; D gene: TRBD1; V gene: TRBV30; J gene: TRBJ2-7; CDR3 protein: CAWKRQGNFKQYF; CDR3 DNA: TGTGCCTGGAAGAGACAGGGGAATTTCAAGCAGTACTTC
clone size: .; D gene: TRBD1; V gene: TRBV9; J gene: TRBJ1-2; CDR3 protein: CASSAVGGRTGYGYTF; CDR3 DNA: TGTGCCAGCAGCGCGGTTGGGGGGCGGACAGGCTATGGCTACACCTTC
clone size: .; D gene: TRBD1; V gene: TRBV29-1; J gene: TRBJ1-1; CDR3 protein: CSVEGGTVLNTEAFF; CDR3 DNA: TGCAGCGTTGAAGGAGGGACAGTTTTGAACACTGAAGCTTTCTTT
clone size: .; D gene: .; V gene: TRBV11-2; J gene: TRBJ2-7; CDR3 protein: CASSQWRGLYEQYF; CDR3 DNA: TGTGCCAGCAGCCAATGGAGGGGCCTCTACGAGCAGTACTTC
clone size: once; D gene: TRBD2; V gene: TRBV10-2; J gene: TRBJ2-3; CDR3 protein: CASSPLAGGTDTQYF; CDR3 DNA: TGCGCCAGCAGTCCCCTAGCGGGGGGCACAGATACGCAGTATTTT
clone size: .; D gene: .; V gene: TRBV6-1; J gene: TRBJ1-4; CDR3 protein: CASSDTRKQEKLFF; CDR3 DNA: TGTGCCAGCAGTGATACCAGGAAGCAGGAAAAACTGTTTTTT
clone size: .; D gene: TRBD2; V gene: TRBV5-1; J gene: TRBJ2-3; CDR3 protein: CASSLRSGAGTDTQYF; CDR3 DNA: TGCGCCAGCAGCTTAAGGAGCGGGGCCGGCACAGATACGCAGTATTTT
clone size: .; D gene: .; V gene: TRBV6-1; J gene: TRBJ1-1; CDR3 protein: CASSEVERNTEAFF; CDR3 DNA: TGTGCCAGCAGTGAAGTGGAGCGGAACACTGAAGCTTTCTTT
clone size: .; D gene: TRBD2; V gene: TRBV6-4; J gene: TRBJ2-1; CDR3 protein: CASSGGERSGQFF; CDR3 DNA: TGTGCCAGTAGCGGGGGGGAACGATCCGGGCAGTTCTTC
clone size: few; D gene: .; V gene: TRBV11-2; J gene: TRBJ1-1; CDR3 protein: CASSYNRYEAFF; CDR3 DNA: TGTGCCAGCAGCTATAACAGGTATGAAGCTTTCTTT
clone size: .; D gene: TRBD1; V gene: TRBV27; J gene: TRBJ1-2; CDR3 protein: CASSLSRTGDYGYTF; CDR3 DNA: TGTGCCAGCAGTTTATCGAGGACAGGGGACTATGGCTACACCTTC
clone size: once; D gene: .; V gene: TRBV7-8; J gene: TRBJ1-1; CDR3 protein: CASSTPGLNTEAFF; CDR3 DNA: TGTGCCAGCAGCACCCCAGGTTTGAACACTGAAGCTTTCTTT
clone size: .; D gene: .; V gene: TRBV5-4; J gene: TRBJ2-5; CDR3 protein: CASSSIRGAQETQYF; CDR3 DNA: TGTGCCAGCAGCTCCATACGGGGGGCCCAAGAGACCCAGTACTTC
clone size: .; D gene: .; V gene: TRBV5-1; J gene: TRBJ2-3; CDR3 protein: CASSHRRDFNTDTQYF; CDR3 DNA: TGCGCCAGCAGCCACAGACGGGACTTCAACACAGATACGCAGTATTTT
clone size: .; D gene: .; V gene: TRBV5-1; J gene: TRBJ2-2; CDR3 protein: CASSLGQFANTGELFF; CDR3 DNA: TGCGCCAGCAGCTTGGGACAGTTCGCGAACACCGGGGAGCTGTTTTTT
clone size: .; D gene: .; V gene: TRBV30; J gene: TRBJ2-7; CDR3 protein: CAWRAKGYPQYEQYF; CDR3 DNA: TGTGCCTGGAGAGCGAAAGGCTATCCCCAGTACGAGCAGTACTTC
clone size: .; D gene: TRBD2; V gene: TRBV27; J gene: TRBJ2-1; CDR3 protein: CASSLSSGLNEQFF; CDR3 DNA: TGTGCCAGCAGTTTAAGTAGCGGGTTAAATGAGCAGTTCTTC
clone size: .; D gene: .; V gene: TRBV10-3; J gene: TRBJ2-1; CDR3 protein: CAISDLAYRVEQFF; CDR3 DNA: TGTGCCATCAGTGACCTAGCCTACCGGGTGGAGCAGTTCTTC
clone size: .; D gene: TRBD2; V gene: TRBV30; J gene: TRBJ2-5; CDR3 protein: CAWSARLAVHGETQYF; CDR3 DNA: TGTGCCTGGAGTGCAAGACTAGCGGTCCACGGGGAGACCCAGTACTTC
clone size: .; D gene: TRBD1; V gene: TRBV5-1; J gene: TRBJ1-6; CDR3 protein: CASSLGGTVPNSPLHF; CDR3 DNA: TGCGCCAGCAGCTTGGGGGGGACAGTACCTAATTCACCCCTCCACTTT
clone size: .; D gene: .; V gene: TRBV13; J gene: TRBJ1-5; CDR3 protein: CASSFFGNQPQHF; CDR3 DNA: TGTGCCAGCAGCTTTTTCGGCAATCAGCCCCAGCATTTT
clone size: .; D gene: TRBD1; V gene: TRBV23-1; J gene: TRBJ1-5; CDR3 protein: CASSPNRDRLSTINQPQHF; CDR3 DNA: TGCGCCAGCAGTCCGAACCGGGACAGACTCTCTACTATTAATCAGCCCCAGCATTTT
clone size: .; D gene: TRBD1; V gene: TRBV2; J gene: TRBJ1-4; CDR3 protein: CASSEMQGATNEKLFF; CDR3 DNA: TGTGCCAGCAGTGAAATGCAGGGGGCAACTAATGAAAAACTGTTTTTT